This record covers a single T cell receptor beta chain. This sample is drawn from a study of blood T cell repertoires in COVID-19. Study summary: Acute and convalescent COVID-19 specimens originated in the United States, Italy and Spain. In each case, the material was cDNA or gDNA derived from T cells, B-cell-depleted T cells, or PBMCs.

Original data processing: Estimation of nucleated cell counts was performed using reference gene primer amplification. Clones were read by immunoSEQ multiplex PCR, and TCRdb kept only the in-frame ones, dropping some. The DNA gave D and trimming, while V, J and clone size come from that table. Of 99,000 or so clones in the sample, around 86% were seen once. The CDR3 is made up of 13 amino acids. Trimming took 4 bases from V and 5 from J; bases not matched to a gene: 4. Germline V gene sequence: CDR1 SGHTA, CDR2 FQGTGA. The sequencing sample was made of peripheral blood. The rearrangement links TRBV7-3 to TRBJ2-7; 8 nucleotides agree with TRBD2. This TCR was recovered from a man between 45 and 60 years old with acute or convalescent COVID-19. CDR3: CASSSDGRDEQYF. The DNA for the CDR3 is TGTGCCAGCAGCTCAGACGGGAGGGACGAGCAGTACTTC.